What follows is one T cell receptor (beta chain) and its context. Its matching antigen is unknown. This CDR3 is 13 amino acids long. Trimming pared 10 bases from V and 0 bases from J, leaving 13 bases between. Germline V gene sequence: CDR1 MDHEN, CDR2 SYDVKM. This entry comes from a study of cytomegalovirus exposure and HLA in healthy donors. The overall study: An analysis done earlier identified almost 120 million unique TCR beta sequences from about 179 million T cells. Study results and caveats: Of the V segments, some could not be distinguished, including TRBV6-2 and TRBV6-3, and were excluded.

Both 60 Vbeta primers and 13 Jbeta primers went into the PCR. Sequencing used immunoSEQ multiplex PCR; TCRdb keeps in-frame clones, though not all of them. The sample contains some 150,000 clones, around 75% of which appear only once. This sequence joins TRBV28 and TRBJ2-7; D remains ambiguous. The receptor's source is a human donor in good health. What was sequenced was PBMCs. Here the CDR3 reads CATFTRSSYEQYF. DNA of the CDR3: TGTGCCACCTTTACGAGGAGCTCCTACGAGCAGTACTTC.